The table lists the clone carrying this T cell receptor (beta chain) with many counts. iRepertoire HTBI primers and Arm-PCR of CDR3 regions built TCR beta libraries. TCRdb fed the multiplex PCR reads into MiXCR, producing one record per CDR3 protein. Of 530,000 or so distinct CDR3 sequences listed, approximately 13% are singletons. The V end lost 4 bases, the J end lost 1 base, and 13 bases lay between the germline ends. CDR1 is MNHGY and CDR2 is SVAAGI in the germline V gene. CDR3 length: 15 amino acids. Time point of the sample: newly diagnosed GD, antithyroid drugs for less than 3 months. From RNA extracted from PBMCs, the TCR library was made. Patients hailed from an endocrinology department in Xi'an, China. The data are from a study of regulatory T cells in long-lasting Graves disease. Study-level information: Freshly diagnosed Graves' patients had used antithyroid drugs for under 3 months.

This sample also belongs to another study, concerning T cells in Graves' hyperthyroidism and ophthalmopathy.

Sequenced material: peripheral blood mononuclear cells (PBMCs), taken at new diagnosis, from a patient treated with antithyroid drugs. The sequence was collected from a man between 25 and 39 years old with Graves disease. The chain links TRBV6-9 to TRBJ1-1; the D gene is possibly TRBD1 (5 bases). Here the CDR3 reads CASSSKGLPNTEAFF. As DNA, the CDR3 is TGTGCCAGCAGTTCTAAGGGACTACCGAACACTGAAGCTTTCTTT.